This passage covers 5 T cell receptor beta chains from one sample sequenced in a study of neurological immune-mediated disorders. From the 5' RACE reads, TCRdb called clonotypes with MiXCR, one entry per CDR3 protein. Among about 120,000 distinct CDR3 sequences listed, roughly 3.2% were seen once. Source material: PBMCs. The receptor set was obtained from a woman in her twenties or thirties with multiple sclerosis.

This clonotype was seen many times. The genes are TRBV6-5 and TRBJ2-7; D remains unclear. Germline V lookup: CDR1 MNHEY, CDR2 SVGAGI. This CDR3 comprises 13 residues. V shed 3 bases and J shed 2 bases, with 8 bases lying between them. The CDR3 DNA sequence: TGTGCCAGCAGTTATGGCCCGACCTACGAGCAGTACTTC. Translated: CASSYGPTYEQYF.

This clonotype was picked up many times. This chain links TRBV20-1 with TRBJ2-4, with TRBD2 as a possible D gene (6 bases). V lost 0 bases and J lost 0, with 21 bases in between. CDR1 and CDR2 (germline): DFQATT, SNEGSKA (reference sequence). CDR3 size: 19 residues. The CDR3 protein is CSARDLVSPRAGAKNIQYF. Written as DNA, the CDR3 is TGCAGTGCTAGAGATTTAGTATCCCCCAGAGCGGGAGCCAAAAACATTCAGTACTTC.

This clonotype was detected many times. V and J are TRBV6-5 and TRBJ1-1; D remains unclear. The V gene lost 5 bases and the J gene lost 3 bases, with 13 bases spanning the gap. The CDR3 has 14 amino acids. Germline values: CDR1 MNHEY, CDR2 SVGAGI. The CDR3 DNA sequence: TGTGCCAGCAGTCAAACCGGGCGGGACACTGAAGCTTTCTTT. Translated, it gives CASSQTGRDTEAFF.

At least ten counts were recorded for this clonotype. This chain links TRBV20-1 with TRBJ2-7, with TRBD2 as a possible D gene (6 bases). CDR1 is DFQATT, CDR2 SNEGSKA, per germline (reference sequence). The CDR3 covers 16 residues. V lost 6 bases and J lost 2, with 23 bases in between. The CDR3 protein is CSARLLGRDLAYEQYF. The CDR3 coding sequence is TGCAGTGCCCGACTGCTCGGGCGGGATCTAGCCTACGAGCAGTACTTC.

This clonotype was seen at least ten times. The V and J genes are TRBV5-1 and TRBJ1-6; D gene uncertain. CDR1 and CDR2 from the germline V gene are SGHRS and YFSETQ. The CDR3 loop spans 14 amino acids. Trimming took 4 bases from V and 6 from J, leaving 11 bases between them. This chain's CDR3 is CASSERTGNSPLHF. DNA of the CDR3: TGCGCCAGCAGCGAACGGACGGGTAATTCACCCCTCCACTTT.